The subject of this entry is one T cell receptor beta chain. The data belong to a study of cytomegalovirus exposure and HLA in healthy donors. The CDR3 is made up of 12 amino acids. J was trimmed by 8 bases and V by 6 bases; bases with no gene match: 5. The V gene's germline CDR1 is KGHSH and CDR2 LQKENI. The repertoire was sequenced with immunoSEQ multiplex PCR; TCRdb's copy has only in-frame clones and lacks some. The sample includes about 160,000 clones, around 88% of them seen just once. The sequenced sample consisted of PBMCs. The receptor comes from a woman under 30 in good health and CMV-seronegative. V gene TRBV18 combines with J gene TRBJ1-1, with 8 nucleotides matching TRBD1. The CDR3 coding sequence is TGTGCCAGCTCCCTGGACAGGGCAGAAGCTTTCTTT. This translates into CASSLDRAEAFF. Based on the CDR3 plus reference TRBV18 and TRBJ1-1, the full variable domain is NAGVMQNPRHLVRRRGQEARLRCSPMKGHSHVYWYRQLPEEGLKFMVYLQKENIIDESGMPKERFSAEFPKEGPSILRIQQVVRGDSAAYFCASSLDRAEAFFGQGTRLTVV.